This record concerns one T cell receptor (beta chain) sequence. This CDR3 contains 11 residues. The V gene's germline CDR1 is SNHLY and CDR2 FYNNEI. V was pared by 10 bases and J by 1 base, with 8 bases between. Expressed TCRB transcripts were sequenced because the isolated RNA had all been reverse transcribed beforehand. TCRdb keeps only in-frame clones here, not all; method: immunoSEQ multiplex PCR. The data contain 900,000 or so clones, about a sixth of them seen just once; the ten biggest clones take up about 0.025%. The data were obtained in a study of beta chain features in type 1 diabetes. The TCR was taken from a woman between 18 and 30 years old in good health. The sample comprised naive CD4+ T cells from blood. The J gene is TRBJ2-7, the V gene TRBV2, with unresolved D. This chain's CDR3 is CATTPSYEQYF. CDR3 nucleotides: TGTGCCACCACCCCTTCCTACGAGCAGTACTTC.